This entry lists 27 T cell receptor beta chains sequenced from one sample in a study of identical twins. TCRdb processed the 5' RACE reads anew with MiXCR; each CDR3 protein has one entry. The table lists about 810,000 distinct CDR3 sequences, around an eighth of them singletons. These data were also filed under a second study, of yellow fever vaccine responses in identical twins.

Sequences were obtained from PBMCs. These receptors were obtained from a woman between 18 and 30 years old in good health.

J is TRBJ2-5 and V is TRBV20-1; 8 bases are a match to TRBD2. CDR1 and CDR2 (germline): DFQATT, SNEGSKA (reference sequence). The CDR3 totals 17 residues. The CDR3 spells CCADPDPGSGMLWTQYF. The CDR3 DNA follows: TGCTGCGCGGATCCCGACCCAGGTAGCGGGATGTTATGGACCCAGTACTTC.

The sample holds a few counts of this clonotype. The J gene is TRBJ2-7, the V gene TRBV7-8; possibly TRBD2 for D (5 bases). The V gene lost 1 base and the J gene lost 2 bases, with 9 bases spanning the gap. Germline V lookup: CDR1 SGHVS, CDR2 FQNEAQ. The CDR3 consists of 14 residues. The CDR3 region is CASSLEVGTYEQYV. Here the CDR3 DNA reads TGTGCCAGCAGCTTAGAAGTCGGGACCTACGAGCAGTACGTC.

The chain joins TRBV18 to TRBJ2-6; 9 bases map to TRBD1. The V segment lost 4 bases and the J segment 3 bases; nucleotides outside the gene matches: 16. The CDR3 spans 20 residues. Germline V lookup: CDR1 KGHSH, CDR2 LQKENI. The DNA for the CDR3 is TGTGCCAGCTCACTACTACAAACAGGGGGCCAGTCGTATGGGGCCAACGTCCTGACTTTC. Translating gives CASSLLQTGGQSYGANVLTF.

This clonotype was seen only a few times. The chain uses TRBV4-2 and TRBJ2-5; 7 bases agree with TRBD2. Germline assignment: CDR1 LGHNA and CDR2 YNFKEQ. With 0 bases clipped from V and 5 bases from J, the junction kept 12 bases outside the gene matches. The CDR3 is made up of 17 amino acids. CDR3 region: CASSQDGRLAGLETQYF. CDR3 sequence (DNA): TGTGCCAGCAGCCAAGATGGGAGACTAGCAGGGTTGGAGACCCAGTACTTC.

This clonotype has more than one count but fewer than ten. J is TRBJ2-1 and V is TRBV7-3; weak D call: TRBD2 (5 bases). The V gene lost 0 bases and the J gene lost 2 bases, with 20 bases spanning the gap. In germline, CDR1 is SGHTA, CDR2 FQGTGA. CDR3 length equals 19 residues. CDR3 sequence reads: CASSLTSSTYKSAYNEQFF. CDR3 coding DNA: TGTGCCAGCAGCTTAACGTCTAGCACTTACAAGAGCGCCTACAATGAGCAGTTCTTC.

This clonotype was seen many times. The chain employs TRBV5-1 and TRBJ1-1; 7 bases agree with TRBD1. Germline-derived CDR1 and CDR2 are SGHRS and YFSETQ. This CDR3 is built from 13 residues. With 4 bases clipped from V and 7 bases from J, the junction kept 7 bases outside the gene matches. The CDR3 nucleotides are TGCGCCAGCAGCCTATCTCGGGACAGTGAAGCTTTCTTT. Its protein is CASSLSRDSEAFF.

This rearrangement joins TRBV20-1 to TRBJ1-5; D is unclear. CDR3 length: 13 amino acids. The germline V and J ends were trimmed by 6 bases and 3 bases, with 12 bases remaining between them. Germline V CDR1 and CDR2: DFQATT, SNEGSKA (reference sequence). The CDR3 region has the DNA TGCAGTGCGGTCGGGCAGTACAATCAGCCCCAGCATTTT. It translates to CSAVGQYNQPQHF.

J is TRBJ2-5 and V is TRBV29-1, with D unclear. V lost 5 bases to trimming and J lost 5 bases, with 9 bases between them. The CDR3 is 11 amino acids. Germline V gives CDR1 SQVTM, CDR2 ANQGSEA. CDR3 nucleotides: TGCAGCGTTCAACCTATGGAGACCCAGTACTTC. Its translation: CSVQPMETQYF. The whole variable domain, filled in from reference TRBV29-1 and TRBJ2-5, reads SAVISQKPSRDICQRGTSLTIQCQVDSQVTMMFWYRQQPGQSLTLIATANQGSEATYESGFVIDKFPISRPNLTFSTLTVSNMSPEDSSIYLCSVQPMETQYFGPGTRLLVL.

The genes are TRBV28 and TRBJ2-3, with a weak D call TRBD1 (6 bases). CDR1 and CDR2 from the germline V gene are MDHEN and SYDVKM. V was trimmed by 5 bases and J by 5 bases, leaving 17 bases between them. The length of the CDR3 is 15 residues. The CDR3 spells CASSPNDRFEDTQYF. The CDR3 DNA follows: TGTGCCAGCAGTCCAAACGACAGGTTCGAAGATACGCAGTATTTT.

This clonotype has only a few counts. The V call is TRBV11-2, the J call TRBJ2-3; a weak D match, TRBD2 (5 bases). The germline V gene has CDR1 SGHAT and CDR2 FQNNGV. The CDR3 length is 14 residues. Deletions cut 5 bases from V and 6 bases from J, with 15 bases between. CDR3 region: CASSPLRVADTQYF. The CDR3 DNA reads as TGTGCCAGCAGCCCCCTGAGGGTAGCGGATACGCAGTATTTT.

The rearrangement uses TRBV6-1 and TRBJ2-1, with 9 bases fitting TRBD2. Germline V lookup: CDR1 MNHNS, CDR2 SASEGT. V was pared by 6 bases and J by 4 bases, with 7 bases of the junction left unmatched. This CDR3 contains 15 residues. This CDR3 is CASRVAGASYNEQFF. The DNA for the CDR3 is TGTGCCAGCAGGGTAGCGGGAGCGTCGTACAATGAGCAGTTCTTC.

This clonotype has only a few counts. This chain uses TRBV6-1 with TRBJ2-3; possibly TRBD2 for D (6 bases). Germline assignment: CDR1 MNHNS and CDR2 SASEGT. This CDR3 comprises 15 residues. Trimming cost V 6 bases and J 0 bases, with 13 bases left between them. The CDR3 DNA sequence: TGTGCCAGCAGAAGACCGGGACTCAGCACAGATACGCAGTATTTT. Translated: CASRRPGLSTDTQYF.

This clonotype was recorded a few times. The chain carries TRBV28 and TRBJ2-4; D is possibly TRBD1 (5 bases). Trimming shortened V by 4 bases and J by 0 bases, and 16 bases separated the two germline ends. Germline V lookup: CDR1 MDHEN, CDR2 SYDVKM. CDR3 size: 17 residues. In DNA, the CDR3 is TGTGCCAGCAGTTCCGCAGGGCAGAACCTAGCCAAAAACATTCAGTACTTC. It is translated as CASSSAGQNLAKNIQYF.

This chain joins TRBV3-1 and TRBJ2-2; D not certain. CDR1 is LGHDT and CDR2 is YNNKEL in the germline V gene (reference sequence). V was trimmed by 0 bases and J by 5 bases, leaving 10 bases between them. The length of the CDR3 is 15 residues. The CDR3 spells CASSQEARVTGELFF. DNA of the CDR3: TGTGCCAGCAGCCAAGAGGCTAGGGTAACCGGGGAGCTGTTTTTT. Full variable domain (rest looked up from reference TRBV3-1 and TRBJ2-2): DTAVSQTPKYLVTQMGNDKSIKCEQNLGHDTMYWYKQDSKKFLKIMFSYNNKELIINETVPNRFSPKSPDKAHLNLHINSLELGDSAVYFCASSQEARVTGELFFGEGSRLTVL.

Ten or more counts support this clonotype. This chain uses TRBV4-1 with TRBJ1-2; D may be TRBD1 (5 bases). The CDR3 contains 14 residues. Germline V gives CDR1 MGHRA, CDR2 YSYEKL. Trimming stripped 4 bases from V and 8 bases from J, with 17 bases between. CDR3 in DNA: TGCGCCAGCAGCCGAACGCCGGGGGTGGGAGGCTACACCTTC. Its protein is CASSRTPGVGGYTF.

This clonotype showed up just once. CDR3 loop: CSATGGNYDQYV. As DNA, the CDR3 is TGCAGTGCAACAGGGGGGAACTACGATCAGTACGTC. This chain uses TRBV20-1 with TRBJ2-7; 8 bases agree with TRBD1. The CDR3 has 12 amino acids. Germline V gene data show CDR1 as DFQATT and CDR2 as SNEGSKA (reference sequence).

This clonotype came up a few times. The CDR3 region is CAIRRQGTEAFF. CDR3 bases: TGTGCCATCAGGAGACAAGGCACTGAAGCTTTCTTT. The rearrangement uses TRBV10-3 and TRBJ1-1; D is unresolved. Deletions cut 6 bases from V and 4 bases from J, with 9 bases between. The CDR3 runs to 12 residues. The germline V gene encodes CDR1 ENHRY and CDR2 SYGVKD.

CDR3 DNA: TGTGCCAGCAGCCAAGATAGGAGGTACAATGAGCAGTTCTTC. Its translation is CASSQDRRYNEQFF. The chain has TRBV14 and TRBJ2-1; weak D call: TRBD2 (5 bases). The V end was cut by 0 bases, the J end by 4 bases, with 7 bases between. The CDR3 is 14 residues long. In germline, CDR1 is SGHDN, CDR2 FVKESK. Based on the CDR3 plus reference TRBV14 and TRBJ2-1, the full variable domain is EAGVTQFPSHSVIEKGQTVTLRCDPISGHDNLYWYRRVMGKEIKFLLHFVKESKQDESGMPNNRFLAERTGGTYSTLKVQPAELEDSGVYFCASSQDRRYNEQFFGPGTRLTVL.

A few counts support this clonotype. J is TRBJ1-2 and V is TRBV15; tentatively, D is TRBD1 (5 bases). V lost 3 bases and J lost 3, with 8 bases in between. The CDR3 is 13 amino acids. Germline V gene data show CDR1 as LNHNV and CDR2 as YYDKDF (reference sequence). The CDR3 spells CATSSDRDYGYTF. The CDR3 DNA is TGTGCCACCAGCAGTGACAGAGACTATGGCTACACCTTC.

V is TRBV27 and J is TRBJ2-1; D gene unclear. Germline CDR1 reads MNHEY; CDR2 reads SMNVEV (reference sequence). V was pared by 7 bases and J by 9 bases, with 10 bases between. The CDR3 extends over 11 amino acids. CDR3 sequence reads: CASKGRSEQFF. The CDR3 DNA is TGTGCCAGCAAGGGCCGCTCTGAGCAGTTCTTC.

V gene TRBV4-1 combines with J gene TRBJ2-7, with TRBD1 identical over 7 bases. This CDR3 region has 13 residues. CDR1 and CDR2 (germline): MGHRA, YSYEKL. V gave up 5 bases and J gave up 3 bases; unmatched junction bases: 4. The chain's CDR3 is CASSSRQGYEQYF. The CDR3 DNA sequence: TGCGCCAGCAGCTCACGACAGGGCTACGAGCAGTACTTC.

The chain uses TRBV7-2 and TRBJ2-1; TRBD2 agrees at 11 bases. Germline V gene sequence: CDR1 SGHTA, CDR2 FQGNSA. J lost 3 bases, V lost 0 bases, and 4 bases had no gene match. This CDR3 has 17 amino acids. For the CDR3, the DNA is TGTGCCAGCAGCTTAGCGCGGCTAGCGGGGGGCTACAATGAGCAGTTCTTC. This codes for CASSLARLAGGYNEQFF. Full variable domain (rest looked up from reference TRBV7-2 and TRBJ2-1): GAGVSQSPSNKVTEKGKDVELRCDPISGHTALYWYRQSLGQGLEFLIYFQGNSAPDKSGLPSDRFSAERTGGSVSTLTIQRTQQEDSAVYLCASSLARLAGGYNEQFFGPGTRLTVL.

This clonotype turned up a few times. This chain links TRBV12-3 or TRBV12-4 with TRBJ2-5; either TRBD1 or TRBD2 may fit D (5 bases each). The CDR3 loop spans 14 amino acids. V dropped 6 bases and J dropped 0 bases, with 11 bases sitting between them. The CDR3 DNA is TGTGCCAGCAGCCCTAAGGGACACCAAGAGACCCAGTACTTC. Protein product: CASSPKGHQETQYF.

This chain uses TRBV5-1 with TRBJ1-2; 7 positions agree with TRBD1. The CDR3 runs 14 residues. The germline V gene encodes CDR1 SGHRS and CDR2 YFSETQ. J gave up 4 bases and V 4 bases, and 7 bases lay outside the gene matches. The CDR3 DNA reads as TGCGCCAGCAGCCCAGGGACAGCGTCCTATGGCTACACCTTC. Translating gives CASSPGTASYGYTF.

This clonotype was counted ten times or more. The chain links TRBV25-1 to TRBJ1-1; D is perhaps TRBD1 (6 bases). The CDR3 has 13 residues. Germline V lookup: CDR1 MGHDK, CDR2 SYGVNS. With 2 bases removed from V and 7 bases from J, the gap between germline ends came to 11 bases. Here the CDR3 reads CASSESLTGEAFF. The CDR3 DNA sequence: TGTGCCAGCAGTGAAAGTTTGACAGGTGAAGCTTTCTTT.

This clonotype was counted only a few times. The chain employs TRBV11-2 and TRBJ1-2, with 7 bases lining up with TRBD1. The CDR3 loop spans 14 amino acids. From germline, CDR1 is SGHAT and CDR2 FQNNGV. J was trimmed by 5 bases and V by 4 bases; bases with no gene match: 7. In DNA, the CDR3 is TGTGCCAGCAGCTCCAGGACAGGAGTATATGGCTACACCTTC. This translates into CASSSRTGVYGYTF.

This clonotype has just a few counts. The CDR3 bases are TGTGCCAGCAGCATTGACCCGGACAGGGGATGGTATTCACCCCTCCACTTT. Translation: CASSIDPDRGWYSPLHF. The V call is TRBV21-1, the J call TRBJ1-6; TRBD1, the table's D call, lacks a check against the DNA. TRBV21-1 is classified as a pseudogene. There are 17 residues in the CDR3.